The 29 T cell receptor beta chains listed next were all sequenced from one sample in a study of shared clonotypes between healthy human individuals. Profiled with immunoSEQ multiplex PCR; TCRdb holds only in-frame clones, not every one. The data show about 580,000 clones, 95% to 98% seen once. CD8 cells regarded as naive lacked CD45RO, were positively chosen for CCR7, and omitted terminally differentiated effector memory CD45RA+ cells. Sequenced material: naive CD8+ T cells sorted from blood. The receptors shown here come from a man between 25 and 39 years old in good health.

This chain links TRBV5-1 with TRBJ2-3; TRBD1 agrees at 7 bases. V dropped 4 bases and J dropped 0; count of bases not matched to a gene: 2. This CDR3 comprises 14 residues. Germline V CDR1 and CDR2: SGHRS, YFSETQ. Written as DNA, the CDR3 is TGCGCCAGCAGCACGGGACAGAGCACAGATACGCAGTATTTT. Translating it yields CASSTGQSTDTQYF.

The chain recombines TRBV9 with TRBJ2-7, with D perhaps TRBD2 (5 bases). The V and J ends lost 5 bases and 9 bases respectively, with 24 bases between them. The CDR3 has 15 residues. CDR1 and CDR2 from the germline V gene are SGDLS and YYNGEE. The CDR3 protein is CASRTSLVQKCGQYF. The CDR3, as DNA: TGTGCCAGCAGAACCTCACTAGTCCAGAAGTGCGGGCAGTACTTC.

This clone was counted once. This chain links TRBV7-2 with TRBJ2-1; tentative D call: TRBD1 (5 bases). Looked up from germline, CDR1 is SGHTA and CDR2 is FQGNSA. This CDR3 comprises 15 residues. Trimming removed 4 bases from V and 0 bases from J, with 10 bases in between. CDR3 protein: CASSSDTSSYNEQFF. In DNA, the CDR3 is TGTGCCAGCAGCTCGGACACGAGCTCCTACAATGAGCAGTTCTTC.

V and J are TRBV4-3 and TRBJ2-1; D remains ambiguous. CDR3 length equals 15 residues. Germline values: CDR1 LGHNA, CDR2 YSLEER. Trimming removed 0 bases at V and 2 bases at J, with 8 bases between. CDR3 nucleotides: TGCGCCAGCAGCCAAGATAGAGATACCTACAATGAGCAGTTCTTC. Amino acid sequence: CASSQDRDTYNEQFF.

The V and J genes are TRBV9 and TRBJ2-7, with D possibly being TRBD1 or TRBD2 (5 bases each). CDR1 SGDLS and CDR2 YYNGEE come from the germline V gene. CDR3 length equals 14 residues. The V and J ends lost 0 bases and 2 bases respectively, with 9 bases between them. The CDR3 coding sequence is TGTGCCAGCAGCGTAGAAGGGGACGCCTACGAGCAGTACTTC. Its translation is CASSVEGDAYEQYF. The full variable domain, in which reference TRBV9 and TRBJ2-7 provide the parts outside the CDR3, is DSGVTQTPKHLITATGQRVTLRCSPRSGDLSVYWYQQSLDQGLQFLIQYYNGEERAKGNILERFSAQQFPDLHSELNLSSLELGDSALYFCASSVEGDAYEQYFGPGTRLTVT.

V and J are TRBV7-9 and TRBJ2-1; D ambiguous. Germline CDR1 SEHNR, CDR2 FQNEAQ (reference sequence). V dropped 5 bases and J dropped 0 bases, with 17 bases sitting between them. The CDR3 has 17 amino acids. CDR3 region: CASSPPATFGSYNEQFF. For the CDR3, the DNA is TGTGCCAGCAGCCCCCCTGCGACCTTCGGCTCCTACAATGAGCAGTTCTTC.

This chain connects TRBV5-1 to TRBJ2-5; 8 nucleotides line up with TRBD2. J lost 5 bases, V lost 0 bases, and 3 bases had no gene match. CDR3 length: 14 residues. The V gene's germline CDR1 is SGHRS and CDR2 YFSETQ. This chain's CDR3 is CASSLEGLVETQYF. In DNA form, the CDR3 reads TGCGCCAGCAGCTTGGAGGGACTAGTCGAGACCCAGTACTTC.

The CDR3 DNA is TGCGCCAGCAGCTTGGACACGGACCCCTCCTACGAGCAGTACTTC. This sequence encodes CASSLDTDPSYEQYF. The J gene is TRBJ2-7, the V gene TRBV5-1; D is undetermined. Germline loops: CDR1 SGHRS, CDR2 YFSETQ. This CDR3 has 15 residues. V was trimmed by 0 bases and J by 0 bases, leaving 10 bases between them.

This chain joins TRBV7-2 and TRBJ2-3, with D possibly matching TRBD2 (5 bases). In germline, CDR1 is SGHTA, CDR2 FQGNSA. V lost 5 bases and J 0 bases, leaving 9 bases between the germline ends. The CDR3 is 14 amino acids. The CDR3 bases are TGTGCCAGCAGCCTCCAGCGGAGCACAGATACGCAGTATTTT. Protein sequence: CASSLQRSTDTQYF.

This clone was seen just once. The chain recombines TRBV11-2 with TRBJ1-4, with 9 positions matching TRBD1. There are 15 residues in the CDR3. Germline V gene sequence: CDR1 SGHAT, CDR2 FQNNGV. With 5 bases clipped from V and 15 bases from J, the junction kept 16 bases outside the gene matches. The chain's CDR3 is CASSETQGASFSVFF. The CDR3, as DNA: TGTGCCAGCAGCGAAACACAGGGGGCTTCATTTTCAGTGTTTTTT.

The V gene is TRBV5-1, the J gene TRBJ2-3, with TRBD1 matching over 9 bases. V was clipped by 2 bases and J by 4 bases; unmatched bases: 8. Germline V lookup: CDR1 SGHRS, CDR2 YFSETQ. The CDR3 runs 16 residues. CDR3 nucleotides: TGCGCCAGCAGCTTACGGGGACAGGGAAGCGCAGATACGCAGTATTTT. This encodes CASSLRGQGSADTQYF.

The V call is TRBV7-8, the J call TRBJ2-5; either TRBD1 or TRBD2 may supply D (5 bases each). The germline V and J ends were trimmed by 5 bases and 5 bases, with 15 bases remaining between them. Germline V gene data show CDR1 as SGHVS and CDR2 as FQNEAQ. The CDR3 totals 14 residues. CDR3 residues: CASSPVRGVETQYF. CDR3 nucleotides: TGTGCCAGCAGCCCAGTTCGAGGGGTTGAGACCCAGTACTTC.

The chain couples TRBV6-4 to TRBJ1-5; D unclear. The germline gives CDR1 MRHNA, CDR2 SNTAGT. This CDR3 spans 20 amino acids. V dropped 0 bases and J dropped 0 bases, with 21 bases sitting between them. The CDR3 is CASSDSRFRNPQRSNQPQHF. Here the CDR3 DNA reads TGTGCCAGCAGTGACTCGAGATTCCGGAATCCACAACGTAGCAATCAGCCCCAGCATTTT.

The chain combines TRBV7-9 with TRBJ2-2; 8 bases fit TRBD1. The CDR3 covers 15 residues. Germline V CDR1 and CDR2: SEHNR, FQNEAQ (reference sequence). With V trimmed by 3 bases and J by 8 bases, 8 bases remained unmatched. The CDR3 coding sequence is TGTGCCAGCAGCTTTCGGGACAGGACTATGGGGGAGCTGTTTTTT. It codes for CASSFRDRTMGELFF.

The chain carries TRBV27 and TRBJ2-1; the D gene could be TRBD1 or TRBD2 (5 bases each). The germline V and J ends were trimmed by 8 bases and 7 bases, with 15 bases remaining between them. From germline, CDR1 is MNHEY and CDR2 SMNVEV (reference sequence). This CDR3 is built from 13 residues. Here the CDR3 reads CASRADMGNEQFF. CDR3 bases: TGTGCCAGCCGAGCGGACATGGGGAATGAGCAGTTCTTC.

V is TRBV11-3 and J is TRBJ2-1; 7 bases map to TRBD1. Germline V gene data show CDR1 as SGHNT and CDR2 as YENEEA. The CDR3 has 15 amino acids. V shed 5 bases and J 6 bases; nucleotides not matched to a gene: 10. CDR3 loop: CASSLRQGDGNEQFF. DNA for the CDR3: TGTGCCAGCAGCCTGCGACAGGGTGATGGCAATGAGCAGTTCTTC.

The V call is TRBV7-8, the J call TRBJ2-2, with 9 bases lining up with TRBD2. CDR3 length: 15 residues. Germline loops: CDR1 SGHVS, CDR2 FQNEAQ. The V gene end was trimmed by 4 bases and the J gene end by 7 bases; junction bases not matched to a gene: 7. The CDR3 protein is CASSSGTSSFGELFF. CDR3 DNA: TGTGCCAGCAGCTCCGGGACTAGCTCTTTCGGGGAGCTGTTTTTT.

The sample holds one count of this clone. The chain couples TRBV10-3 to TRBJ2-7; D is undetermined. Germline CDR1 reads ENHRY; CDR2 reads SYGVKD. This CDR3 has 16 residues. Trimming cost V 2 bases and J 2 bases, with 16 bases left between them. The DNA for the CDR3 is TGTGCCATCAGTGAGGTGATTCTAATGGATACCTACGAGCAGTACTTC. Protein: CAISEVILMDTYEQYF.

The CDR3 region has the DNA TGTGCCAGTAGTATCTTCTCGGACAGGGACGAGCAGTACTTC. This encodes CASSIFSDRDEQYF. This chain links TRBV19 with TRBJ2-7, with 8 bases lining up with TRBD1. The junction had 6 bases not matched to a gene; V was cut back by 3 bases and J by 5 bases. CDR1 is LNHDA, CDR2 SQIVND, per germline (reference sequence). The CDR3 loop spans 14 amino acids.

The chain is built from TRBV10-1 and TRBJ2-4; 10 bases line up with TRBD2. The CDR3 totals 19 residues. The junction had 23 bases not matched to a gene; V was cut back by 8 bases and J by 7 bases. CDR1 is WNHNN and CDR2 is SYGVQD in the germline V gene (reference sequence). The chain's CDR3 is CASRSDRLAGDNRRNIQYF. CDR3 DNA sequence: TGCGCCAGCCGCTCAGATAGACTAGCGGGTGATAATCGTCGGAACATTCAGTACTTC.

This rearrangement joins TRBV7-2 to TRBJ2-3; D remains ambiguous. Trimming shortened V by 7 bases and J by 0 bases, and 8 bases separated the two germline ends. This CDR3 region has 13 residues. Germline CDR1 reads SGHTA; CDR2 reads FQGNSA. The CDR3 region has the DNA TGTGCCAGCAAGGCAGACAGCACAGATACGCAGTATTTT. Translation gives CASKADSTDTQYF.

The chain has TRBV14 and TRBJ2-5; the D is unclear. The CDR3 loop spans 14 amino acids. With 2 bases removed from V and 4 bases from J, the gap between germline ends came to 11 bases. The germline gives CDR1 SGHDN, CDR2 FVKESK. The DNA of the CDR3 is TGTGCCAGCAGCCAATTTTTTCTCTTAGAGACCCAGTACTTC. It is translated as CASSQFFLLETQYF.

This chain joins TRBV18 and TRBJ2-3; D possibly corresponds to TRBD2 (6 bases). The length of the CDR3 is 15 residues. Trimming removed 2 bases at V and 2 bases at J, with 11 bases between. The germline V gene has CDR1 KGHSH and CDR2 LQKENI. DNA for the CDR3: TGTGCCAGCTCACCAGAGGAGGGACTCACAGATACGCAGTATTTT. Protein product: CASSPEEGLTDTQYF.

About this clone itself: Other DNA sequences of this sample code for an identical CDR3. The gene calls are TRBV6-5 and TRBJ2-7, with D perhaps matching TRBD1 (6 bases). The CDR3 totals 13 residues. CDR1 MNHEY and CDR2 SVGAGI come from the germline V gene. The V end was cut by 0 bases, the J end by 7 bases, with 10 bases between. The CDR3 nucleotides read TGTGCCAGCAGTTACTCCACAGGGAATGAGCAGTACTTC. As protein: CASSYSTGNEQYF.

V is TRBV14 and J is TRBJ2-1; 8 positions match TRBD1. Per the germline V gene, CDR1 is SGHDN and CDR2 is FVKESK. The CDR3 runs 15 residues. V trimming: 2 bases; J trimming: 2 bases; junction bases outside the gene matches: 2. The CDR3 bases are TGTGCCAGCAGCCAACTGGGACAGGCCTACAATGAGCAGTTCTTC. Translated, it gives CASSQLGQAYNEQFF.

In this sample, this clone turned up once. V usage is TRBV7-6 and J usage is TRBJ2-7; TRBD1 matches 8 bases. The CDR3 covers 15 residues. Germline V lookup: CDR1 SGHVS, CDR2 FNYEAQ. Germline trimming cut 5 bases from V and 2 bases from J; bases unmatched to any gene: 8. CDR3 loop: CASSPGTGGPYEQYF. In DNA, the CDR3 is TGTGCCAGCAGCCCAGGGACAGGCGGCCCCTACGAGCAGTACTTC.

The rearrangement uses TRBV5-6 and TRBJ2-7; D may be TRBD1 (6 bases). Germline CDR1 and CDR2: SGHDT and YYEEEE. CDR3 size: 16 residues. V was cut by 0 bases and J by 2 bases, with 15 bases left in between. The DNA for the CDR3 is TGTGCCAGCAGCTTGGCTTCTGGACAGTTTGCCTACGAGCAGTACTTC. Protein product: CASSLASGQFAYEQYF.

In nucleotides, the CDR3 is TGTGCCAGCAGTGCTTCCGGGACTAGCGGGATATTAGAGCAGTTCTTC. Its protein product is CASSASGTSGILEQFF. The chain uses TRBV27 and TRBJ2-1, with 13 bases fitting TRBD2. This CDR3 region has 16 residues. Trimming took 5 bases from V and 10 from J; bases not matched to a gene: 11. Germline CDR1 reads MNHEY; CDR2 reads SMNVEV (reference sequence).

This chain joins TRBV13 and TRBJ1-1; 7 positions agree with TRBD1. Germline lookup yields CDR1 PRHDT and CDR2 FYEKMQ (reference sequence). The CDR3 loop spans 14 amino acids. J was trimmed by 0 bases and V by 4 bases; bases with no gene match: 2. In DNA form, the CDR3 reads TGTGCCAGCAGCTACGGGACAGTGAACACTGAAGCTTTCTTT. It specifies CASSYGTVNTEAFF.